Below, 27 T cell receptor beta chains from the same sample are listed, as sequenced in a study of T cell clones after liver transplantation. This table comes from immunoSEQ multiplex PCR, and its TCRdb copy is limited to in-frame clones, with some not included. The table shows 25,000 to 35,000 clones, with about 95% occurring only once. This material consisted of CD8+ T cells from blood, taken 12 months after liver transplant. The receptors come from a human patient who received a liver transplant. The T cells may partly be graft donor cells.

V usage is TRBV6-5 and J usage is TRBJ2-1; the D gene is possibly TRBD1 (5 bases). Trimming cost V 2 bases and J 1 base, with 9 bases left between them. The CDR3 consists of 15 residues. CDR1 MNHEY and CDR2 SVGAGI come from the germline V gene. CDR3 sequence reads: CASSYGAGSYNEQFF. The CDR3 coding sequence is TGTGCCAGCAGTTACGGGGCTGGTTCCTACAATGAGCAGTTCTTC.

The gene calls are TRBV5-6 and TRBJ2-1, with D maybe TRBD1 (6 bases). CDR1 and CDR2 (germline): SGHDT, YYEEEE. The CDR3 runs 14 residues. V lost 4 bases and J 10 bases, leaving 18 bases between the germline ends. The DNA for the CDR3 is TGTGCCAGCAGCGGTCAGGGGCCCCCCAACGAGCAGTTCTTC. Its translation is CASSGQGPPNEQFF. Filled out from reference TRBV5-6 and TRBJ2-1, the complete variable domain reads DAGVTQSPTHLIKTRGQQVTLRCSPKSGHDTVSWYQQALGQGPQFIFQYYEEEERQRGNFPDRFSGHQFPNYSSELNVNALLLGDSALYLCASSGQGPPNEQFFGPGTRLTVL.

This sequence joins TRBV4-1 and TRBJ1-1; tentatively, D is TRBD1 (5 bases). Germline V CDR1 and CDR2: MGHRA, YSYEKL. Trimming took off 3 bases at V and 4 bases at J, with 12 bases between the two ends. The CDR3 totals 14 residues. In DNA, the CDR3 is TGCGCCAGCAGCCATGGGTCAGGGATCACTGAAGCTTTCTTT. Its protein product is CASSHGSGITEAFF.

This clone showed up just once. Here the CDR3 reads CSARAGTSVYF. CDR3 DNA sequence: TGCAGTGCTAGAGCCGGGACTAGCGTGTATTTT. The chain employs TRBV20-1 and TRBJ2-3; 10 positions agree with TRBD2. There are 11 residues in the CDR3. Trimming took 1 base from V and 14 from J; bases not matched to a gene: 3. CDR1 and CDR2 (germline): DFQATT, SNEGSKA (reference sequence).

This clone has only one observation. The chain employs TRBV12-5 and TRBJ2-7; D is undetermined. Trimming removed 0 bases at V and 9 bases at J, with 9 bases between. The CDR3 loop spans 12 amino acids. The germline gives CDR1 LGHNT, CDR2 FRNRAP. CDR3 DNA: TGTGCTAGTGGTTTGGTAGCCGCCGGGCAGTACTTC. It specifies CASGLVAAGQYF.

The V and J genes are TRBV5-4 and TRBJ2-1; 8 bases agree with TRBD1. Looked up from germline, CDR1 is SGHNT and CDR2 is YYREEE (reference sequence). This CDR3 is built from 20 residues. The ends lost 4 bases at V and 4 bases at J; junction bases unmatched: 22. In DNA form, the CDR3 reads TGTGCCAGCAGCCCAGGGGCGGACAGGGACATACTCGGGAAATACAATGAGCAGTTCTTC. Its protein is CASSPGADRDILGKYNEQFF. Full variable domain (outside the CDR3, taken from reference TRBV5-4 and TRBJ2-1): ETGVTQSPTHLIKTRGQQVTLRCSSQSGHNTVSWYQQALGQGPQFIFQYYREEENGRGNFPPRFSGLQFPNYSSELNVNALELDDSALYLCASSPGADRDILGKYNEQFFGPGTRLTVL.

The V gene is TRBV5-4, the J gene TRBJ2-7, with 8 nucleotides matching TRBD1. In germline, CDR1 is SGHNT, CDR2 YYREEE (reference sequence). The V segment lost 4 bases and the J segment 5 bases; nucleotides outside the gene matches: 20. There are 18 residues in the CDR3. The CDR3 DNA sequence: TGTGCCAGCAGCAACCCGGATGGACAGGGACCTGGGGGGCACGAGCAGTACTTC. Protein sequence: CASSNPDGQGPGGHEQYF.

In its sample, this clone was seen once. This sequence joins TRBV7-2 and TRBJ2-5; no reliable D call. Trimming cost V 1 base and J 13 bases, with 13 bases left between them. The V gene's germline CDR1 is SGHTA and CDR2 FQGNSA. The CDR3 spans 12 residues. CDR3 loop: CASSLGTPGAYF. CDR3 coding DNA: TGTGCCAGCAGCTTAGGGACCCCTGGTGCGTACTTC.

The CDR3 region is CASSLGGSPYNEQFF. CDR3 DNA sequence: TGTGCCAGCAGCTTAGGGGGGAGTCCCTACAATGAGCAGTTCTTC. The chain uses TRBV7-6 and TRBJ2-1; perhaps D is TRBD1 or TRBD2 (5 bases each). Germline V gene sequence: CDR1 SGHVS, CDR2 FNYEAQ. The V and J ends lost 1 base and 2 bases respectively, with 9 bases between them. The CDR3 has 15 amino acids.

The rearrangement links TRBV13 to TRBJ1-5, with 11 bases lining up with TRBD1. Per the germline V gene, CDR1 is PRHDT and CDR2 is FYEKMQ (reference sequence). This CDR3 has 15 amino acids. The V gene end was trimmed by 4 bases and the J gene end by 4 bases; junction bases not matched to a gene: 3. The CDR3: CASSWGQGGNQPQHF. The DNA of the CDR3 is TGTGCCAGCAGCTGGGGACAGGGGGGGAATCAGCCCCAGCATTTT.

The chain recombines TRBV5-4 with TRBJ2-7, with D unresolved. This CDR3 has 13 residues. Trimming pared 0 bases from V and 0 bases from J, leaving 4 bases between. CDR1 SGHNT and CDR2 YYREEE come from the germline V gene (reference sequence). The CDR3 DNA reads TGTGCCAGCAGCTTGGACCGCTCCTACGAGCAGTACTTC. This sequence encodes CASSLDRSYEQYF. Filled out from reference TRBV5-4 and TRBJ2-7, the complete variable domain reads ETGVTQSPTHLIKTRGQQVTLRCSSQSGHNTVSWYQQALGQGPQFIFQYYREEENGRGNFPPRFSGLQFPNYSSELNVNALELDDSALYLCASSLDRSYEQYFGPGTRLTVT.

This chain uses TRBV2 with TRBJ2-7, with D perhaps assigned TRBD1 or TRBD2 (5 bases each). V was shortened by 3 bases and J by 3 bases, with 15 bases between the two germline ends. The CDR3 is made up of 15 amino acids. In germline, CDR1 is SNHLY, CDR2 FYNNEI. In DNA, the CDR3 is TGTGCCAGCAGTGATCTTGGGGACGGTTACTACGAGCAGTACTTC. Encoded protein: CASSDLGDGYYEQYF.

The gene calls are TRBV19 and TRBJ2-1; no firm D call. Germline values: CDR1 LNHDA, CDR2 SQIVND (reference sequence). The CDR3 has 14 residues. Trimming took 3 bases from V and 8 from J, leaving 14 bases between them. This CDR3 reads CASSMVPLMHEQFF. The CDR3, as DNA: TGTGCCAGTAGTATGGTGCCCCTCATGCATGAGCAGTTCTTC.

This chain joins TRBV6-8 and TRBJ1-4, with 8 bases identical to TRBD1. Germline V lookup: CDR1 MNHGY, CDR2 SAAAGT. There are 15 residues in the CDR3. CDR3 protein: CRGFGGQAINEKLFF. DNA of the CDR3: TGTAGGGGGTTTGGGGGACAGGCTATTAATGAAAAACTGTTTTTT.

The CDR3: CASSESGGEGYTF. For the CDR3, the DNA is TGTGCCAGCAGTGAAAGCGGGGGCGAAGGCTACACCTTC. The chain combines TRBV2 with TRBJ1-2, with D possibly being TRBD1 (6 bases). V lost 2 bases, J lost 8 bases, and 12 bases lay in between. The CDR3 is 13 residues long. CDR1 is SNHLY and CDR2 is FYNNEI in the germline V gene.

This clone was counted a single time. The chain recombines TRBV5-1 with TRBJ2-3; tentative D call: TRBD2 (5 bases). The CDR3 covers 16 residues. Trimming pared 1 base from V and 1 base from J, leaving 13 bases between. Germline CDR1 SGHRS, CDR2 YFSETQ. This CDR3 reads CASSLWVGAGTDTQYF. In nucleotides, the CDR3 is TGCGCCAGCAGCTTGTGGGTGGGAGCCGGCACAGATACGCAGTATTTT.

The CDR3: CASTFTEAYEQYF. The CDR3 DNA reads TGTGCCAGCACATTTACAGAAGCCTACGAGCAGTACTTC. The gene calls are TRBV5-8 and TRBJ2-7; D gene unclear. V lost 6 bases to trimming and J lost 2 bases, with 12 bases between them. Germline-derived CDR1 and CDR2 are SGHTS and YDEGEE. The CDR3 is 13 amino acids. The whole variable domain, filled in from reference TRBV5-8 and TRBJ2-7, reads EAGVTQSPTHLIKTRGQQATLRCSPISGHTSVYWYQQALGLGLQFLLWYDEGEERNRGNFPPRFSGRQFPNYSSELNVNALELEDSALYLCASTFTEAYEQYFGPGTRLTVT.

CDR3: CASSLGLAMQETQYF. The CDR3 DNA reads TGTGCCAGCAGCTTAGGTTTAGCGATGCAAGAGACCCAGTACTTC. The rearrangement links TRBV7-7 to TRBJ2-5; tentatively, D is TRBD2 (5 bases). This CDR3 spans 15 amino acids. Deletions cut 1 base from V and 2 bases from J, with 11 bases between. Per germline, CDR1 SSHAT and CDR2 FNYEAQ (reference sequence).

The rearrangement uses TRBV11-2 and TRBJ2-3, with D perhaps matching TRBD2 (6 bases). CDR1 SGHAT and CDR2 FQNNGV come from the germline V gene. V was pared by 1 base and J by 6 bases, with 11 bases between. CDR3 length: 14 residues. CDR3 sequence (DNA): TGTGCCAGCAGCTTAGGGGGAGGTGTGGATACGCAGTATTTT. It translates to CASSLGGGVDTQYF. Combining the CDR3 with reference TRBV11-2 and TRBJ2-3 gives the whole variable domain EAGVAQSPRYKIIEKRQSVAFWCNPISGHATLYWYQQILGQGPKLLIQFQNNGVVDDSQLPKDRFSAERLKGVDSTLKIQPAKLEDSAVYLCASSLGGGVDTQYFGPGTRLTVL.

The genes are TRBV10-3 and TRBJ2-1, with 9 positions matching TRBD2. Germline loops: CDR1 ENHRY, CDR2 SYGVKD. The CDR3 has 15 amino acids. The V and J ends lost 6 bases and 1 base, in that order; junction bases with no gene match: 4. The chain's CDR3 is CAIRLAGESYNEQFF. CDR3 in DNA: TGTGCCATCAGATTAGCGGGAGAATCCTACAATGAGCAGTTCTTC.

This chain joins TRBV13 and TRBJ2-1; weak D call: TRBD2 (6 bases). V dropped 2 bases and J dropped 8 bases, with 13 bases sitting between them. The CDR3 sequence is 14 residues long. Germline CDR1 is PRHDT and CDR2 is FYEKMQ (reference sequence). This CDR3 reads CASSLRRTTYEQFF. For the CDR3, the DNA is TGTGCCAGCAGCTTAAGACGGACTACCTATGAGCAGTTCTTC.

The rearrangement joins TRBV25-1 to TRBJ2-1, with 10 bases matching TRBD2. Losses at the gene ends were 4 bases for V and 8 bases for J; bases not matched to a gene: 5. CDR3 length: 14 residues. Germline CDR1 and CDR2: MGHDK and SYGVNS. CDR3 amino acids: CASSGSGRADEQFF. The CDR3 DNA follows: TGTGCCAGCAGTGGGAGCGGGAGGGCCGATGAGCAGTTCTTC. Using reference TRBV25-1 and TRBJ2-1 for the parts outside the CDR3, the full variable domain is EADIYQTPRYLVIGTGKKITLECSQTMGHDKMYWYQQDPGMELHLIHYSYGVNSTEKGDLSSESTVSRIRTEHFPLTLESARPSHTSQYLCASSGSGRADEQFFGPGTRLTVL.

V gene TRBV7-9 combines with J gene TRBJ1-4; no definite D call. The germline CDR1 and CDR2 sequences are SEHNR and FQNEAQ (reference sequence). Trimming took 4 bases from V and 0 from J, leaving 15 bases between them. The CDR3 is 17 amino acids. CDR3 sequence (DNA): TGTGCCAGCAGCTCTAAGGTATCCAAGACAACTAATGAAAAACTGTTTTTT. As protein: CASSSKVSKTTNEKLFF.

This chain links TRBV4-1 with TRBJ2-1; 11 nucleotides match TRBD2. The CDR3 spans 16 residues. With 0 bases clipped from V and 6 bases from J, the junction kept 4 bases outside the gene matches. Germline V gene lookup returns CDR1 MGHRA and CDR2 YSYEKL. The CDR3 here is CASSQELLAGVNEQFF. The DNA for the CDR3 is TGCGCCAGCAGCCAAGAATTACTAGCGGGAGTCAATGAGCAGTTCTTC.

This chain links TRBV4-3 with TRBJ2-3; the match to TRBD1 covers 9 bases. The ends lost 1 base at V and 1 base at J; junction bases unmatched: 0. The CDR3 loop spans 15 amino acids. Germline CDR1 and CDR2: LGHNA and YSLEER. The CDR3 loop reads CASSQGTGGTDTQYF. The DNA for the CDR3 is TGCGCCAGCAGCCAAGGGACAGGGGGCACAGATACGCAGTATTTT.

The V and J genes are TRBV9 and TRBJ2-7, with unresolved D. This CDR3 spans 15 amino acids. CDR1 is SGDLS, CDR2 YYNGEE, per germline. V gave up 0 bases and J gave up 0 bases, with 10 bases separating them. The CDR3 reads CASSVGSVSSYEQYF. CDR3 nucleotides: TGTGCCAGCAGCGTAGGGTCTGTGAGCTCCTACGAGCAGTACTTC.

DNA of the CDR3: TGTGCCAGCAGCTTAGAGGGGGCAACTAATGAAAAACTGTTTTTT. Its protein product is CASSLEGATNEKLFF. The chain joins TRBV7-9 to TRBJ1-4; the D gene is possibly TRBD1 (6 bases). CDR1 and CDR2 from the germline V gene are SEHNR and FQNEAQ (reference sequence). The V gene lost 1 base and the J gene lost 0 bases, with 6 bases spanning the gap. The CDR3 sequence is 15 residues long.